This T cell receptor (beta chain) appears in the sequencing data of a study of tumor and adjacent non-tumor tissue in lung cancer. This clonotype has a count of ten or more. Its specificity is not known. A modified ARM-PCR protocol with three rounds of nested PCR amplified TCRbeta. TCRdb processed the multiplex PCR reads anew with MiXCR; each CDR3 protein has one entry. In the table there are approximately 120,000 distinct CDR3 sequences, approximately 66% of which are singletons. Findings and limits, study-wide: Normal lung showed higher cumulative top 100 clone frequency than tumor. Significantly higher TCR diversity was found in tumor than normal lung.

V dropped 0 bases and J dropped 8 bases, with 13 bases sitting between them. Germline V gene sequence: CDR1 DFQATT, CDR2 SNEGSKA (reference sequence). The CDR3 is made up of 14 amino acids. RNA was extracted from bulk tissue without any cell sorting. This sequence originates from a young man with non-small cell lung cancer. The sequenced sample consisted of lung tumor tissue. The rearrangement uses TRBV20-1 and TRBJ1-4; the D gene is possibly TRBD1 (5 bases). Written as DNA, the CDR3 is TGCAGTGCTAGAGATGGGGATGGGGACGAAAAACTGTTTTTT. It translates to CSARDGDGDEKLFF.